This T cell receptor (beta chain) was sequenced in a study of blood T cell repertoires in COVID-19. Study-wide background: The samples span acute and convalescent COVID-19 from the United States, Italy and Spain.

This CDR3 has 14 residues. Trimming shortened V by 1 base and J by 3 bases, and 7 bases separated the two germline ends. Germline CDR1 and CDR2: MNHEY and SMNVEV (reference sequence). Sequenced by immunoSEQ multiplex PCR; TCRdb stores in-frame clones only, minus some. The sample lists around 68,000 clones, roughly 80% occurring once. This chain joins TRBV27 and TRBJ2-1; D gene unclear. The receptor was derived from a human donor in a cohort sampled during active COVID-19. What was sequenced was peripheral blood. Here the CDR3 DNA reads TGTGCCAGCAGTTTATTAGTCGGCTACAATGAGCAGTTCTTC. Its protein product is CASSLLVGYNEQFF.